This T cell receptor (beta chain) was retrieved from a study of blood T cells in healthy people across ages (dated by TCRdb to 2014 to 2015). For the study in its entirety: In model experiments, template switching captured roughly one uniquely barcoded TCR beta cDNA molecule for every two T cells. To track age-related changes in TCR beta repertoire diversity, the study relied on deep sequencing normalized with unique cDNA molecular identifiers. Four age groups were formed from the donors: young (average approximately 15 years), middle-aged (approximately 40), aged (62) and long-lived (more than 75). To avoid experimental bias, donors of different ages were spread randomly across the sequencing lanes. The study analyzed two additional independent replicas of 1 million unique cDNA reads from the same blood draw for two donors, one aged 18 to 29 and one aged 80 or older.

A remark on this clonotype: What this receptor recognizes is not known. Per-base qualities were not stored, and no clone one base away is much larger.

Broad study findings and their caveats: Observed TCR beta diversity correlated strongly with the percentage of naive T cells measured by flow cytometry. Estimates of total diversity based on one million sequenced T cells were regarded as lower bounds and as underestimates. Because profiling used bulk unsorted PBMCs, naive and antigen-experienced compartments could not be compared conclusively. Because the CMV infection status of the donors was unknown, age-related changes in expanded clonotypes may potentially have been confounded. Compared with the aged group, the long-lived group had more naive CD4+ T cells, fewer expanded clones and increased TCR diversity, suggesting age selection. Observed TCR beta diversity per million T cells fell roughly linearly with age, and a significant reduction was already apparent by age around 40.

Libraries were made using 5' RACE. Sequencing was performed on an Illumina HiSeq 2500. A second about 7 to 11 cycle PCR used a sample-barcoded 5' primer and a J-beta primer mix. A template-switch 5' adaptor carrying 12 random nucleotides introduced a unique molecular identifier onto each TCR beta cDNA molecule. At least 2.5 million CDR3-containing paired-end reads were obtained from each sample. First-strand cDNA synthesis was performed from all RNA using the Mint cDNA synthesis kit, with priming by a TRBC-specific oligonucleotide. All cDNA was treated with uracil-DNA glycosylase and then went through a first 18-cycle PCR with the universal primers M1SS and BC2_uni_R. As for the authors' bioinformatics: For normalization, 1 million high-quality reads, each with a distinct molecular identifier, were randomly selected from each sample. Reads with shared molecular identifiers were discarded instead of being binned into consensus sequences. CDR3 identification, clonotype clustering and error correction used MiTCR with a Q25 quality threshold and the strictest error-elimination algorithm. A nonparametric unseen species model with Euler transformation was used to estimate lower-bound total TCR beta diversity. Clones were called with MiXCR by TCRdb after fastp trimmed the public reads at Q25, and only in-frame beta chains were retained. For every CDR3 protein sequence, its rows merge into one entry that carries the most common genes and DNA. The V and J calls were not made by the authors but by TCRdb's processing. The sample profile shows some 900,000 distinct CDR3 sequences; around 28% of them were found once. Around a sixth of the sample is in the top ten clones.

Here V drops 6 bases and J drops 4 bases, and the junction holds 8 bases not matched to any gene. Including the terminal cysteine and phenylalanine, the CDR3 comprises 15 residues. The sequence is cut down to CDR3 DNA, 45 bases in frame from base 1. CDR1 and CDR2, per the germline V gene, are MDHEN and SYDVKM. The 35 to 40 donors, aged roughly 6 to 95 years, were systemically healthy Caucasian individuals from Russia. Approximately 9 milliliters of peripheral blood were collected from each donor into EDTA-treated Vacutainer tubes. PBMCs were isolated by Ficoll-Paque density-gradient centrifugation, with at least 6.5 million obtained per sample. Trizol reagent was used to extract total RNA from the PBMCs, yielding at least 5.5 micrograms per sample. Naive CD45RAhigh/CD27high T cell percentages were measured by flow cytometry on a PBMC aliquot from every donor.

The V gene is TRBV28 and the J gene is TRBJ1-2; TRBD1 lines up with 10 middle nucleotides. This receptor was obtained from a woman older than 75 in good health. The sample taken for sequencing was blood. The DNA is TGTGCCAGCAGAGTCGGGACAGGGGATAGCTATGGCTACACCTTC. The resulting protein is CASRVGTGDSYGYTF.